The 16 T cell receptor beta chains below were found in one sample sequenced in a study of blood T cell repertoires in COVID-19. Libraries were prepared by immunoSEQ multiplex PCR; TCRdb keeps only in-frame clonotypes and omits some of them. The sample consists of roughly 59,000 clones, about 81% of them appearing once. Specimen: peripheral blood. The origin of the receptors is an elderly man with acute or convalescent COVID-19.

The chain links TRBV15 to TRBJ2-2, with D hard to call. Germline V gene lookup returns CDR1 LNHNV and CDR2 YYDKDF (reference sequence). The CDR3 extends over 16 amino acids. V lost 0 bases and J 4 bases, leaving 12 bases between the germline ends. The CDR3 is CATSRDPQPGTGELFF. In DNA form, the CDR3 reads TGTGCCACCAGCAGAGATCCCCAGCCAGGCACCGGGGAGCTGTTTTTT.

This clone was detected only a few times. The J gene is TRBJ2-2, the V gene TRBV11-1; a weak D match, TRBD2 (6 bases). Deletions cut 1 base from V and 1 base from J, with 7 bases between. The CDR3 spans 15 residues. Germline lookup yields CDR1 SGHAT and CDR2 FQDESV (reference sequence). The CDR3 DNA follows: TGTGCCAGCAGCTTAGTGGGACTGAACACCGGGGAGCTGTTTTTT. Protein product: CASSLVGLNTGELFF.

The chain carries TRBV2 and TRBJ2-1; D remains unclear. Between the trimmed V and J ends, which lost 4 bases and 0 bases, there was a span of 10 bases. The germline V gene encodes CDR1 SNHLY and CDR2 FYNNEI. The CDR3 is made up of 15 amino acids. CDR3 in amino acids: CASSVLGNSYNEQFF. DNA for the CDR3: TGTGCCAGCAGTGTGCTAGGTAACTCCTACAATGAGCAGTTCTTC.

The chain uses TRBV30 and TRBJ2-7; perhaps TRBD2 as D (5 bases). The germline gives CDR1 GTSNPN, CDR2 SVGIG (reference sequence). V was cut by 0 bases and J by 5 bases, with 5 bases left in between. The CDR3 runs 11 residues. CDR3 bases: TGTGCCTGGAGTGTGAGGGACGAGCAGTACTTC. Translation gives CAWSVRDEQYF.

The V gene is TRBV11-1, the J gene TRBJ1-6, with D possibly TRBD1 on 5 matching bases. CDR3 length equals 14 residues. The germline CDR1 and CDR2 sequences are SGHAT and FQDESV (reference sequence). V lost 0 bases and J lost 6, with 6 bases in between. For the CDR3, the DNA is TGTGCCAGCAGCTTAGCAGGGGCTAATTCACCCCTCCACTTT. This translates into CASSLAGANSPLHF. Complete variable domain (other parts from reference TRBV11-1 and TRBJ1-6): EAEVAQSPRYKITEKSQAVAFWCDPISGHATLYWYRQILGQGPELLVQFQDESVVDDSQLPKDRFSAERLKGVDSTLKIQPAELGDSAMYLCASSLAGANSPLHFGNGTRLTVT.

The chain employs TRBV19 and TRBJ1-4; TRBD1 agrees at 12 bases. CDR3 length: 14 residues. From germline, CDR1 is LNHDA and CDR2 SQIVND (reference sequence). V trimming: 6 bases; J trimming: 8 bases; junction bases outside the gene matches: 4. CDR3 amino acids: CASRWGQGAEKLFF. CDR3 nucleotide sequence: TGTGCCAGTAGATGGGGACAGGGGGCCGAAAAACTGTTTTTT.

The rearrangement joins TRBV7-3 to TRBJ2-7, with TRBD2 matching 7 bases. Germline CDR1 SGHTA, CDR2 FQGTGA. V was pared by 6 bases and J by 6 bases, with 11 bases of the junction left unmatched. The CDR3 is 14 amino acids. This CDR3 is CASRPAGVLFEQYF. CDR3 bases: TGTGCCAGCAGGCCCGCGGGAGTGCTCTTCGAGCAGTACTTC.

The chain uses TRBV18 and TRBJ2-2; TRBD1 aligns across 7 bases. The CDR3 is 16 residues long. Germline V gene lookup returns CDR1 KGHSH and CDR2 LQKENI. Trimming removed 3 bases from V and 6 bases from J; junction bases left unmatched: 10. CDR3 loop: CASSPGTASPPGELFF. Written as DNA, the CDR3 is TGTGCCAGCTCACCCGGGACAGCTTCACCCCCCGGGGAGCTGTTTTTT.

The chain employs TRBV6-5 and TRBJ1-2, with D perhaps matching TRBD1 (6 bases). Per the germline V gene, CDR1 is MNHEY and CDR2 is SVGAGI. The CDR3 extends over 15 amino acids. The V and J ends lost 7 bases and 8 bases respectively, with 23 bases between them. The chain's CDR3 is CASNIIIAGAQGYTF. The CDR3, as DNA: TGTGCCAGCAATATCATCATCGCGGGGGCACAGGGCTACACCTTC.

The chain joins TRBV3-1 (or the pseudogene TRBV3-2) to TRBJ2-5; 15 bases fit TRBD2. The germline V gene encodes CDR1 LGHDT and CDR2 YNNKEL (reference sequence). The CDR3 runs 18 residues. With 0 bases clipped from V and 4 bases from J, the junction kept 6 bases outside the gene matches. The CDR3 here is CASSQDLGLAGGGETQYF. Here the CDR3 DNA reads TGTGCCAGCAGCCAAGACCTGGGACTAGCGGGAGGAGGAGAGACCCAGTACTTC.

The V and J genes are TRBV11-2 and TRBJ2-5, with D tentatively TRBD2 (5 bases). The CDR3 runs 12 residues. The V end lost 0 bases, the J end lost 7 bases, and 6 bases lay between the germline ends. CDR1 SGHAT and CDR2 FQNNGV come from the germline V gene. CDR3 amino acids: CASSLEAATQYF. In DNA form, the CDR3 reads TGTGCCAGCAGCTTAGAAGCGGCGACCCAGTACTTC.

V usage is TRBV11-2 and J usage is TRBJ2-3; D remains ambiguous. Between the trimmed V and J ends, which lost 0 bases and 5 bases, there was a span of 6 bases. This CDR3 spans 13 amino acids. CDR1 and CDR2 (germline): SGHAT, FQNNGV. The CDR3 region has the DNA TGTGCCAGCAGCTTAGACAGAGGAGATACGCAGTATTTT. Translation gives CASSLDRGDTQYF.

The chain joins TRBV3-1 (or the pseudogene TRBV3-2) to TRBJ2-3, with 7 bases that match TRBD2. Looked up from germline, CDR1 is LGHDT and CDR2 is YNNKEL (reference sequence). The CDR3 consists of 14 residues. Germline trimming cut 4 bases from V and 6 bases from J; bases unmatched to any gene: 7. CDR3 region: CASSLSGKGDTQYF. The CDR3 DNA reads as TGTGCCAGCAGCCTGAGCGGGAAGGGCGATACGCAGTATTTT.

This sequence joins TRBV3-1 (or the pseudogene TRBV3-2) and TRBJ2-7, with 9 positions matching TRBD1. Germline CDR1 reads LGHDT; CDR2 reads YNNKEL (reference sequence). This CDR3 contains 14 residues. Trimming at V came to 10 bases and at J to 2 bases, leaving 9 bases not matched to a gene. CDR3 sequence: CATTGDRAPYEQYF. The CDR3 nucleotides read TGTGCCACCACAGGGGACAGGGCGCCCTACGAGCAGTACTTC.

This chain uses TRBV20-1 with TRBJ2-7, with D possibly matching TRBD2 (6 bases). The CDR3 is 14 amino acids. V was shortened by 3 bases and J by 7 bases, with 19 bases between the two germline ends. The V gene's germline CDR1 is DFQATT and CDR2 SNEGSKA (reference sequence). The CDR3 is CSASGGLLLREQYF. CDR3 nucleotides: TGCAGTGCTAGTGGGGGACTGCTCCTTAGGGAGCAGTACTTC.

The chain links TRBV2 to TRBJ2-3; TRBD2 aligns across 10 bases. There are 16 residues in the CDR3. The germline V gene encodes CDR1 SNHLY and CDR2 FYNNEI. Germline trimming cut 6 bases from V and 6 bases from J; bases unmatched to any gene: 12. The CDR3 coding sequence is TGTGCCAGCAGGGGGACTAGCGTACTGAGGGTGGATACGCAGTATTTT. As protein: CASRGTSVLRVDTQYF. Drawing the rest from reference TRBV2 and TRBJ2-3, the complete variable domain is EPEVTQTPSHQVTQMGQEVILRCVPISNHLYFYWYRQILGQKVEFLVSFYNNEISEKSEIFDDQFSVERPDGSNFTLKIRSTKLEDSAMYFCASRGTSVLRVDTQYFGPGTRLTVL.